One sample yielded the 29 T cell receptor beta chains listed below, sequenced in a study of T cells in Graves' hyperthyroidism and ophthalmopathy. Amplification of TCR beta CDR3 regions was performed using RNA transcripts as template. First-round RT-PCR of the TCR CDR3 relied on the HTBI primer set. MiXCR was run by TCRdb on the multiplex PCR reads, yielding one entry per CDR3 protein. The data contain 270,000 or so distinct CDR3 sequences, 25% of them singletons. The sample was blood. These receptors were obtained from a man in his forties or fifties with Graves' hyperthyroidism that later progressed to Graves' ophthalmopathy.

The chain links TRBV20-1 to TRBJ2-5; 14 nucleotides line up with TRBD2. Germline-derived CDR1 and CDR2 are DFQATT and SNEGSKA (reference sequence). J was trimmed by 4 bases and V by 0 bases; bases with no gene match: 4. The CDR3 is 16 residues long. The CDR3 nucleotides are TGCAGTGCTAGAGATGCCGGGACTAGCGGGGGAGAGACCCAGTACTTC. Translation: CSARDAGTSGGETQYF.

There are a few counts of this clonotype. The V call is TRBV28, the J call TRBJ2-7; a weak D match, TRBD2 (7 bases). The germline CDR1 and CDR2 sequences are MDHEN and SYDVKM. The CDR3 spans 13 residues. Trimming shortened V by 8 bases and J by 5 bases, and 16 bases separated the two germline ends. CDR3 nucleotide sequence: TGTGCCAGCTATAACCAGCGGGACAACGAGCAGTACTTC. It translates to CASYNQRDNEQYF.

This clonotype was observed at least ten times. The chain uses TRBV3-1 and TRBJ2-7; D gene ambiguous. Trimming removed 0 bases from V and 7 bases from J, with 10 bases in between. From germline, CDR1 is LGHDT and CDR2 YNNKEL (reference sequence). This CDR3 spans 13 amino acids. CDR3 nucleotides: TGTGCCAGCAGCCAAGACGCCGAATTGGAGCAGTACTTC. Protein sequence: CASSQDAELEQYF.

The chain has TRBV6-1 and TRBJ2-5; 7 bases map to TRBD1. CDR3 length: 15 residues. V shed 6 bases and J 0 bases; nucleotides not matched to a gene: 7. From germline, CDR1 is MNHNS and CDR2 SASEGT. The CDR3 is CASSRGSGYQETQYF. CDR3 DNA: TGTGCCAGCAGCAGGGGGTCTGGGTACCAAGAGACCCAGTACTTC.

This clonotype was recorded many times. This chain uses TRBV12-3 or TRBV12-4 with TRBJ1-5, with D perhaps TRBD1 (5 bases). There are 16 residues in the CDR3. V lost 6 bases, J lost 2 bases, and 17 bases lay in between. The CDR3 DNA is TGTGCCAGCAGAGAAAGTTCGGCCAGGGGCAATCAGCCCCAGCATTTT. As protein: CASRESSARGNQPQHF.

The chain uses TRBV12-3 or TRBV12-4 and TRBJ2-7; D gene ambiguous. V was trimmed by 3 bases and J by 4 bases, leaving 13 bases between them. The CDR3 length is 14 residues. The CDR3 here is CASSFPGWGYEQYF. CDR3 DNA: TGTGCCAGCAGTTTCCCCGGGTGGGGATACGAGCAGTACTTC.

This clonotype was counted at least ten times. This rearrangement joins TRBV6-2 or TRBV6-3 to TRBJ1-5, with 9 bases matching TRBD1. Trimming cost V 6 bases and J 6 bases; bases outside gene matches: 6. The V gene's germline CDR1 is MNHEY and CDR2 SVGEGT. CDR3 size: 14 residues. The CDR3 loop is CASSAGQGSQPQHF. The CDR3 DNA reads TGTGCCAGCAGCGCGGGACAGGGCAGTCAGCCCCAGCATTTT.

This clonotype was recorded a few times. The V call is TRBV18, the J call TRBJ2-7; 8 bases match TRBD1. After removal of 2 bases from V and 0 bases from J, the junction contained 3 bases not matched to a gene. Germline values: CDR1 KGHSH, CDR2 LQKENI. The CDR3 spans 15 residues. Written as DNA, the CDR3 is TGTGCCAGCTCACCAAAACAGGGGGACTCCTACGAGCAGTACTTC. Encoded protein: CASSPKQGDSYEQYF.

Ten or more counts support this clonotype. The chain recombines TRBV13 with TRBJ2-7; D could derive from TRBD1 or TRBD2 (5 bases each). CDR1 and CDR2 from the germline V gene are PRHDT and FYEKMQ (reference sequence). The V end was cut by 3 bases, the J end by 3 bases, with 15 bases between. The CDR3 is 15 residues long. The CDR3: CASSLSGTPNYEQYF. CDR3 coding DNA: TGTGCCAGCAGCTTGAGTGGGACGCCAAACTACGAGCAGTACTTC.

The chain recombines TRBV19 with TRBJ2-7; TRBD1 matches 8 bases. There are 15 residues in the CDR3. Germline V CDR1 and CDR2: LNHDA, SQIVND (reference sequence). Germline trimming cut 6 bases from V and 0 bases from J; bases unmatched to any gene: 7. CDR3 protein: CASRTLDRVSYEQYF. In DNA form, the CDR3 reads TGTGCCAGTAGAACCCTGGACAGGGTCTCCTACGAGCAGTACTTC.

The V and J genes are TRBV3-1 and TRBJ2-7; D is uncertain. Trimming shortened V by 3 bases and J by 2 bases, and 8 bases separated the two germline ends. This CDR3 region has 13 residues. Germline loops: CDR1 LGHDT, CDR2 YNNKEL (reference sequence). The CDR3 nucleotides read TGTGCCAGCAGCCACGCTGGAACCTACGAGCAGTACTTC. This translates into CASSHAGTYEQYF.

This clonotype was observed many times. CDR3 DNA sequence: TGTGCCAGCAGCTTTCAGTTCCAGCGGAGGAACACCGGGGAGCTGTTTTTT. Translated, it gives CASSFQFQRRNTGELFF. This rearrangement joins TRBV11-1 to TRBJ2-2; a possible D gene is TRBD2 (5 bases). Germline V lookup: CDR1 SGHAT, CDR2 FQDESV (reference sequence). V was trimmed by 3 bases and J by 1 base, leaving 15 bases between them. The length of the CDR3 is 17 residues.

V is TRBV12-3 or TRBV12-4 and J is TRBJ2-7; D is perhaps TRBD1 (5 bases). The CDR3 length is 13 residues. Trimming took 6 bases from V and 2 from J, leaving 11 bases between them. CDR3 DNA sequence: TGTGCCAGCAGCTCTGACAGACCCTACGAGCAGTACTTC. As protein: CASSSDRPYEQYF.

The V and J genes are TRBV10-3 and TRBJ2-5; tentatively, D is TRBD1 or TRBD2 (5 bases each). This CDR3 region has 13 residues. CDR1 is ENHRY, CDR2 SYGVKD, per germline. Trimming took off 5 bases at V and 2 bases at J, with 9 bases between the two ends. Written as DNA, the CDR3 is TGTGCCATCAGTCTTGAGGGGCAAGAGACCCAGTACTTC. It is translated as CAISLEGQETQYF.

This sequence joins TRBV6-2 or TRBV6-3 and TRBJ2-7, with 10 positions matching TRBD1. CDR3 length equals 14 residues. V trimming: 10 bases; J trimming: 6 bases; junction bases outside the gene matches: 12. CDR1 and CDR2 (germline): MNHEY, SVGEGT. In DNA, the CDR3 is TGTGCCACCACCCCCGGGACAGGGGAGGGCGAGCAGTACTTC. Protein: CATTPGTGEGEQYF.

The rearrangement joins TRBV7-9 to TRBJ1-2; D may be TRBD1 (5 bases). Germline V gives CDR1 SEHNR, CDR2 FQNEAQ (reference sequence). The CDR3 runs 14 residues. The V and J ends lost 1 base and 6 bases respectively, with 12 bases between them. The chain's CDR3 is CASSLGRGGDGYTF. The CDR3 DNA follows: TGTGCCAGCAGCTTAGGGAGGGGCGGGGATGGCTACACCTTC.

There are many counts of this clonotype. The CDR3 region is CASSDRRDEAFF. The DNA for the CDR3 is TGTGCCAGCAGCGACAGACGGGATGAAGCTTTCTTT. The rearrangement uses TRBV2 and TRBJ1-1; D possibly corresponds to TRBD1 (5 bases). This CDR3 spans 12 amino acids. Germline lookup yields CDR1 SNHLY and CDR2 FYNNEI. V lost 6 bases and J lost 7, with 12 bases in between.

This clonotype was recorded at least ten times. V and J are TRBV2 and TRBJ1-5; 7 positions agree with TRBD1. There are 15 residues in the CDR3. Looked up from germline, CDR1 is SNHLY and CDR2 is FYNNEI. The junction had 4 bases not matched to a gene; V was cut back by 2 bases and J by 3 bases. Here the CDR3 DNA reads TGTGCCAGCAGTGAACCGACAGGGAACAATCAGCCCCAGCATTTT. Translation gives CASSEPTGNNQPQHF.

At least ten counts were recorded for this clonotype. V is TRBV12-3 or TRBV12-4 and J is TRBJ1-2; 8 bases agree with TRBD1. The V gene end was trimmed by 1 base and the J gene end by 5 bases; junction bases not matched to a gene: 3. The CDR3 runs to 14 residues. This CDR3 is CASSLGDRLYGYTF. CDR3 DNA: TGTGCCAGCAGTTTAGGGGACAGGCTTTATGGCTACACCTTC.

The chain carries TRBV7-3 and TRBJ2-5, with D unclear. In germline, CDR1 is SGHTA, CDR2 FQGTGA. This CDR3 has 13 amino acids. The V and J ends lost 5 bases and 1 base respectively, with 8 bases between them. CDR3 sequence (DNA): TGTGCCAGCAGCAAAGGGCCCCAAGAGACCCAGTACTTC. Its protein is CASSKGPQETQYF.

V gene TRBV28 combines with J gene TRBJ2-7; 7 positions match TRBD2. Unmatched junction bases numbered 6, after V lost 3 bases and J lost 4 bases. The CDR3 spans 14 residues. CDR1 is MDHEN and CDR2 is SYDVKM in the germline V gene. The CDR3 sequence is CASSFTRGEYEQYF. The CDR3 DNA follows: TGTGCCAGCAGTTTTACTCGGGGGGAGTACGAGCAGTACTTC.

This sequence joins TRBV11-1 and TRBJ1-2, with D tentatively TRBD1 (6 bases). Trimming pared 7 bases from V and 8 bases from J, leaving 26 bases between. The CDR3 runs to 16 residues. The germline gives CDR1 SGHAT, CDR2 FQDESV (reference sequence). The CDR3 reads CASTPAPRDTSGGYTF. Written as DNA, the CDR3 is TGTGCCAGCACCCCTGCCCCCCGGGACACCTCAGGGGGCTACACCTTC.

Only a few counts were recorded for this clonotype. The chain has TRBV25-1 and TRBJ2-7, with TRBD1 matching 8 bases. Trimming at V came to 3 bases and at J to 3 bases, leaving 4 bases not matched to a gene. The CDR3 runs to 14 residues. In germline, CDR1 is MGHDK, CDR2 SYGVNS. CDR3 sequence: CASSDNDRGYEQYF. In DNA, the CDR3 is TGTGCCAGCAGTGATAATGACAGGGGCTACGAGCAGTACTTC.

The CDR3 DNA is TGTGCCACCTCCCGGGCCCCCAGTTTAGGCAATCAGCCCCAGCATTTT. Its translation is CATSRAPSLGNQPQHF. The rearrangement uses TRBV19 and TRBJ1-5; D is unresolved. Per germline, CDR1 LNHDA and CDR2 SQIVND (reference sequence). The CDR3 has 16 amino acids. V was pared by 10 bases and J by 2 bases, with 21 bases between.

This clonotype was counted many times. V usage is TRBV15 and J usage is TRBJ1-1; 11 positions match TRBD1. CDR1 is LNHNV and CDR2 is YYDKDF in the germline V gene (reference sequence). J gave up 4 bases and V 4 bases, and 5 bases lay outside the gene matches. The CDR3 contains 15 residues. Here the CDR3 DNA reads TGTGCCACCAGCAAACACGGGACAGGGGGCACTGAAGCTTTCTTT. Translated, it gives CATSKHGTGGTEAFF.

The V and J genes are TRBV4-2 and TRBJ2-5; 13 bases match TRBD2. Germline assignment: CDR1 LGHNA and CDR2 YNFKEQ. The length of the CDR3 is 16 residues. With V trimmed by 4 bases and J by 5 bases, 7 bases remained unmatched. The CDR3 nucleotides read TGTGCCAGCAGCCTCGGACTAGCGGGAGAGTCGGAGACCCAGTACTTC. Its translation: CASSLGLAGESETQYF.

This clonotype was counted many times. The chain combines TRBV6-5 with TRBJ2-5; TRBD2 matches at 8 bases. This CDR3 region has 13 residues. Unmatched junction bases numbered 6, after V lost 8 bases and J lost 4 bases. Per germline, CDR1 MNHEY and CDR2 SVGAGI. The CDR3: CASSGGVTETQYF. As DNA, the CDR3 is TGTGCCAGCTCCGGGGGGGTGACAGAGACCCAGTACTTC.

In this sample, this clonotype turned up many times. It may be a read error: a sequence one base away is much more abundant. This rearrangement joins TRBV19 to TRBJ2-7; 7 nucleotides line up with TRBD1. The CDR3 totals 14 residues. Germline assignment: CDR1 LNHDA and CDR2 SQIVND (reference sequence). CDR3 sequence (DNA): TGTGCCAGTAGTCCACGGGACAGTCCCTACGGGCAGTACTTC. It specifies CASSPRDSPYGQYF.

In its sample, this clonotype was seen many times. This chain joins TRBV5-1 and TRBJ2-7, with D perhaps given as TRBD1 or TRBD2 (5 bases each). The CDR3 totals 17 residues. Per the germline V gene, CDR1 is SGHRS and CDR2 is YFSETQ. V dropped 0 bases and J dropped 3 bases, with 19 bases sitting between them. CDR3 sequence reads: CASSLGPTGTEDYEQYF. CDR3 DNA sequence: TGCGCCAGCAGCTTGGGGCCGACCGGGACGGAAGACTACGAGCAGTACTTC. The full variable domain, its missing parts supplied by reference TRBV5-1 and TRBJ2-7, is KAGVTQTPRYLIKTRGQQVTLSCSPISGHRSVSWYQQTPGQGLQFLFEYFSETQRNKGNFPGRFSGRQFSNSRSEMNVSTLELGDSALYLCASSLGPTGTEDYEQYFGPGTRLTVT.